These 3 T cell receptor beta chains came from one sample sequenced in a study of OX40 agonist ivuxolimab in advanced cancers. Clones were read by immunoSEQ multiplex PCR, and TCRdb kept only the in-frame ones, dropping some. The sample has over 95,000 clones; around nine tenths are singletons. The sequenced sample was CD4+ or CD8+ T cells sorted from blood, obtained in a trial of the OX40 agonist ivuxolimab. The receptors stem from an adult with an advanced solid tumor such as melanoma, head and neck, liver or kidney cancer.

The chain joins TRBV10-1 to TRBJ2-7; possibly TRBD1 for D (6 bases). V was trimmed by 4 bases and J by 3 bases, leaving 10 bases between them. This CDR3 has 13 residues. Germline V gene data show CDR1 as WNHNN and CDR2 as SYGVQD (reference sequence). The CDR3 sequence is CASSGGRGYEQYF. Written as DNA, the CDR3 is TGCGCCAGCAGTGGTGGCAGGGGCTACGAGCAGTACTTC.

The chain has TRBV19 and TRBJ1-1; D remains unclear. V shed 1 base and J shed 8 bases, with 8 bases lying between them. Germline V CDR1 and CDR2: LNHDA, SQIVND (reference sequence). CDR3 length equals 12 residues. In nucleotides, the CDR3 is TGTGCCAGTAGTATAGGACGCCCGGAAGCTTTCTTT. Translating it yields CASSIGRPEAFF.

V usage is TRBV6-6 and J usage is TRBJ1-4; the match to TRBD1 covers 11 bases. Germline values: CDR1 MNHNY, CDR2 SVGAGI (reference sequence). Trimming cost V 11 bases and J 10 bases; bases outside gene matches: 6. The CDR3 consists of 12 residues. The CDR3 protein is CAGGQGVAKLFF. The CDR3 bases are TGTGCCGGGGGACAGGGGGTGGCAAAACTGTTTTTT.